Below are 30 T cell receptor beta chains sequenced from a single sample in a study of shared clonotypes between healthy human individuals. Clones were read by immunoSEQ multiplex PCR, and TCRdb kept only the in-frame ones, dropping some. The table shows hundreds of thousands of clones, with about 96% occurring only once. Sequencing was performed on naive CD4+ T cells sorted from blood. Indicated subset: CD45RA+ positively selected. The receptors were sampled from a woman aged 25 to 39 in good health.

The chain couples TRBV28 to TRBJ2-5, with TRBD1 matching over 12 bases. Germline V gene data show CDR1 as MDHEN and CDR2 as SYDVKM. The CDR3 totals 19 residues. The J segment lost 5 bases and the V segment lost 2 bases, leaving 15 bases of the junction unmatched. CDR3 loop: CASSLGVWDRGPRRETQYF. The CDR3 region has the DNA TGTGCCAGCAGTTTAGGAGTTTGGGACAGGGGGCCCCGGAGGGAGACCCAGTACTTC.

CDR3 DNA sequence: TGTGCCAGCAGCTACTCGGGCGGGAGGTATCCCTACGAGCAGTACTTC. It encodes CASSYSGGRYPYEQYF. This chain uses TRBV7-2 with TRBJ2-7; 8 nucleotides match TRBD2. V was clipped by 4 bases and J by 2 bases; unmatched bases: 10. This CDR3 has 16 amino acids. CDR1 SGHTA and CDR2 FQGNSA come from the germline V gene.

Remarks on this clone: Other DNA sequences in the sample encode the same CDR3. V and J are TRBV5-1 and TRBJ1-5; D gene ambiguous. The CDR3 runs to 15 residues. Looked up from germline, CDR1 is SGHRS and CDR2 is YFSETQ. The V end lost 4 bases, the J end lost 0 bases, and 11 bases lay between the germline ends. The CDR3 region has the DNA TGCGCCAGCAGCCTCGACGGTGATAGCAATCAGCCCCAGCATTTT. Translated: CASSLDGDSNQPQHF. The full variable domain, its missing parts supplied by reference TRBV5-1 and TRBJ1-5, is KAGVTQTPRYLIKTRGQQVTLSCSPISGHRSVSWYQQTPGQGLQFLFEYFSETQRNKGNFPGRFSGRQFSNSRSEMNVSTLELGDSALYLCASSLDGDSNQPQHFGDGTRLSIL.

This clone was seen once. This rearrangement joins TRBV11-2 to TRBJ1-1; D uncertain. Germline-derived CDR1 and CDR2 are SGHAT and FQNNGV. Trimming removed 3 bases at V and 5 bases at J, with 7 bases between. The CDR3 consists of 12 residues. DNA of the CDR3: TGTGCCAGCAGCTTCACGTTAACTGAAGCTTTCTTT. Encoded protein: CASSFTLTEAFF.

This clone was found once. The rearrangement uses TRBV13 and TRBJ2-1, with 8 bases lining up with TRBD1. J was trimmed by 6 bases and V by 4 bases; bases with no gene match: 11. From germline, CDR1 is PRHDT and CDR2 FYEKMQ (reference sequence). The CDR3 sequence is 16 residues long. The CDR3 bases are TGTGCCAGCAGCTCCCCCTACAATACAGGGGGCAATGAGCAGTTCTTC. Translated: CASSSPYNTGGNEQFF.

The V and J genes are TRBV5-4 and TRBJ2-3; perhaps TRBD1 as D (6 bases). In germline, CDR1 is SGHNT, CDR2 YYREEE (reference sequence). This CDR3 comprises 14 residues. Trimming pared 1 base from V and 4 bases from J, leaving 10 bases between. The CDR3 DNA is TGTGCCAGCAGCTTGACAGGGAGAGCAGATACGCAGTATTTT. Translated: CASSLTGRADTQYF. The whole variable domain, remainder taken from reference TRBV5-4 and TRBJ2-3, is ETGVTQSPTHLIKTRGQQVTLRCSSQSGHNTVSWYQQALGQGPQFIFQYYREEENGRGNFPPRFSGLQFPNYSSELNVNALELDDSALYLCASSLTGRADTQYFGPGTRLTVL.

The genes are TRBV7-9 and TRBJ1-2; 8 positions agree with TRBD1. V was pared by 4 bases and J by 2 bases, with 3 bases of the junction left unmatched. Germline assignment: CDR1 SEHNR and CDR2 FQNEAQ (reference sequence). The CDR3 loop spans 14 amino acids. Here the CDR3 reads CASSSDRGNYGYTF. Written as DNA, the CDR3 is TGTGCCAGCAGCTCCGACAGGGGCAACTATGGCTACACCTTC.

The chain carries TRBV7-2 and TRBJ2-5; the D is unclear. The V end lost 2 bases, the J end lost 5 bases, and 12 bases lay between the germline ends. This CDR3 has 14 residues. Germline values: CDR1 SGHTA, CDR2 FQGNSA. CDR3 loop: CASSLYKGAETQYF. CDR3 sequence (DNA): TGTGCCAGCAGCTTATATAAAGGCGCCGAGACCCAGTACTTC. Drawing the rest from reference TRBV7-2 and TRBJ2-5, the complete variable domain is GAGVSQSPSNKVTEKGKDVELRCDPISGHTALYWYRQSLGQGLEFLIYFQGNSAPDKSGLPSDRFSAERTGGSVSTLTIQRTQQEDSAVYLCASSLYKGAETQYFGPGTRLLVL.

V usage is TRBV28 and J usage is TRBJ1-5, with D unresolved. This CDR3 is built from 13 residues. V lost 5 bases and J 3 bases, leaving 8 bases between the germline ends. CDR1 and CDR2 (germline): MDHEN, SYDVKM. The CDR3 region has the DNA TGTGCCAGCAGTACGGAAAACAATCAGCCCCAGCATTTT. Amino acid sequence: CASSTENNQPQHF.

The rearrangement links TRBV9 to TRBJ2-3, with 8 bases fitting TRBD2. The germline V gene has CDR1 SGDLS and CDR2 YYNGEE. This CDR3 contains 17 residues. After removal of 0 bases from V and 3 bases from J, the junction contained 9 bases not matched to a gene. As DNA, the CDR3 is TGTGCCAGCAGCGTAGGAACTGCGGGGGGATTGACAGATACGCAGTATTTT. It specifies CASSVGTAGGLTDTQYF. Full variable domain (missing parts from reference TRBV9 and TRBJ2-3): DSGVTQTPKHLITATGQRVTLRCSPRSGDLSVYWYQQSLDQGLQFLIQYYNGEERAKGNILERFSAQQFPDLHSELNLSSLELGDSALYFCASSVGTAGGLTDTQYFGPGTRLTVL.

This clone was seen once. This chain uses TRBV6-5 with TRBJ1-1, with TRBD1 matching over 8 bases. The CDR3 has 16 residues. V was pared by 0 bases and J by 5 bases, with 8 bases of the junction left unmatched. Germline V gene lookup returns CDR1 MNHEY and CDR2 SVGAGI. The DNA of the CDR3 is TGTGCCAGCAGTTACTCGGGATCGACAGGGGTTACTGAAGCTTTCTTT. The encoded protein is CASSYSGSTGVTEAFF.

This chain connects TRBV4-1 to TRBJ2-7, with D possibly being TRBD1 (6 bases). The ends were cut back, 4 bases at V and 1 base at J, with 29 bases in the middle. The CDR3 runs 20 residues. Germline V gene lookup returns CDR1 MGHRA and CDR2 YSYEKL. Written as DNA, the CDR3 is TGCGCCAGCAGCCCCCGTGTAAGCTCGACGTCAGGGGTAGGGTCCTACGAGCAGTACTTC. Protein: CASSPRVSSTSGVGSYEQYF.

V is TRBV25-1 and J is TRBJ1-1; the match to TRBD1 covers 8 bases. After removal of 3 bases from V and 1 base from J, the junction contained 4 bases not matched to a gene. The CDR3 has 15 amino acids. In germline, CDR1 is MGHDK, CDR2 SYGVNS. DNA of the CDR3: TGTGCCAGCAGTGACCTCGGGACAGGGAACACTGAAGCTTTCTTT. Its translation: CASSDLGTGNTEAFF. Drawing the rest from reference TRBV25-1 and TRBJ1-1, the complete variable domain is EADIYQTPRYLVIGTGKKITLECSQTMGHDKMYWYQQDPGMELHLIHYSYGVNSTEKGDLSSESTVSRIRTEHFPLTLESARPSHTSQYLCASSDLGTGNTEAFFGQGTRLTVV.

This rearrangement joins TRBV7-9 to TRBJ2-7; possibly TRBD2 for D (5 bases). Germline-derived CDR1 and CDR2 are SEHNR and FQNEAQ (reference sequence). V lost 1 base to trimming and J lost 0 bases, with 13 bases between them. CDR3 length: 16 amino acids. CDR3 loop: CASSLVGSAASYEQYF. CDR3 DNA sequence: TGTGCCAGCAGCTTAGTTGGGAGCGCCGCCTCCTACGAGCAGTACTTC.

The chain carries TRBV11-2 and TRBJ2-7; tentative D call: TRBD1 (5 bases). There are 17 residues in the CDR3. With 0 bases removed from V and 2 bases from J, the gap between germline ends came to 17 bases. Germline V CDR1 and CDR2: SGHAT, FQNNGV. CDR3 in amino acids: CASSLDRTRPYAYEQYF. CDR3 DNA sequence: TGTGCCAGCAGCTTAGATCGGACAAGACCTTACGCCTACGAGCAGTACTTC.

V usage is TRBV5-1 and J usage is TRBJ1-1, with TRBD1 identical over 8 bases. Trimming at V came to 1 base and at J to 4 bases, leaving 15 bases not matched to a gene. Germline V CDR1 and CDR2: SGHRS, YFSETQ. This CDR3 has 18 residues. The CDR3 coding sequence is TGCGCCAGCAGCTTGCTACAGGGGGTTTTCCGTGCGGGCACTGAAGCTTTCTTT. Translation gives CASSLLQGVFRAGTEAFF.

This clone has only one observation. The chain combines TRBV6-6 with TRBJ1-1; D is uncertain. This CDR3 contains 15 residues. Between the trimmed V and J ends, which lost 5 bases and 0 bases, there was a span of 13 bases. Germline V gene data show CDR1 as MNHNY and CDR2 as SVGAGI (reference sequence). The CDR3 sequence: CASSTRTEMNTEAFF. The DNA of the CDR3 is TGTGCCAGCAGTACCCGGACGGAGATGAACACTGAAGCTTTCTTT.

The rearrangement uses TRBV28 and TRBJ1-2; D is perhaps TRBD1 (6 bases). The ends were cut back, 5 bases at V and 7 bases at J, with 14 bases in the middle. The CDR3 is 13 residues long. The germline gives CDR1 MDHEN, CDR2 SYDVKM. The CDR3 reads CASSNRVFFGYTF. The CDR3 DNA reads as TGTGCCAGCAGTAACAGGGTCTTTTTTGGCTACACCTTC.

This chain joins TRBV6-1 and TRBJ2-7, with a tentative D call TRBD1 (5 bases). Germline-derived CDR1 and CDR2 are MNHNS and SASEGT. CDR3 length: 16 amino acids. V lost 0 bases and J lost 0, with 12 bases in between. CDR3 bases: TGTGCCAGCAGTGAAGCAGGGGCAGCCAGCTCCTACGAGCAGTACTTC. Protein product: CASSEAGAASSYEQYF.

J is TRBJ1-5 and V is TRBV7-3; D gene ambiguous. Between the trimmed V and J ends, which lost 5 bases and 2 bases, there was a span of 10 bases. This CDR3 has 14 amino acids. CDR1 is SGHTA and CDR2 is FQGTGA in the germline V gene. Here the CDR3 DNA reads TGTGCCAGCAGCCCGCCTGAGTGCAATCAGCCCCAGCATTTT. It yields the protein CASSPPECNQPQHF. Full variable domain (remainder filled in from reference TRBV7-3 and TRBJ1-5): GAGVSQTPSNKVTEKGKYVELRCDPISGHTALYWYRQSLGQGPEFLIYFQGTGAADDSGLPNDRFFAVRPEGSVSTLKIQRTERGDSAVYLCASSPPECNQPQHFGDGTRLSIL.

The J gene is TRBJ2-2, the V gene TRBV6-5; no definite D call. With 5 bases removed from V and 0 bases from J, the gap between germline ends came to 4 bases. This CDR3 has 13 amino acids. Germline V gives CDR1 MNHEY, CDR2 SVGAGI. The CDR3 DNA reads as TGTGCCAGCAGTGAGCCGAACACCGGGGAGCTGTTTTTT. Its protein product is CASSEPNTGELFF.

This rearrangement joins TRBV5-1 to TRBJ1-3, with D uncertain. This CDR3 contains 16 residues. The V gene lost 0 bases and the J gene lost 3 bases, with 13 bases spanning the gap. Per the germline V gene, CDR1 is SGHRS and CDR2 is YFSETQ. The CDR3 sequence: CASSLGASGYGNTIYF. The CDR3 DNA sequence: TGCGCCAGCAGCTTGGGGGCGAGTGGCTATGGAAACACCATATATTTT.

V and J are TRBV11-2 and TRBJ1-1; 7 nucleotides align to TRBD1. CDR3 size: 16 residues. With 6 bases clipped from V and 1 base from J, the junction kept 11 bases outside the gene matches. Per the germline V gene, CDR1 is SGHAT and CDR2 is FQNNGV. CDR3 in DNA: TGTGCCAGCAGGTCAATTAGGGGGCTAGAGAACACTGAAGCTTTCTTT. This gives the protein CASRSIRGLENTEAFF.

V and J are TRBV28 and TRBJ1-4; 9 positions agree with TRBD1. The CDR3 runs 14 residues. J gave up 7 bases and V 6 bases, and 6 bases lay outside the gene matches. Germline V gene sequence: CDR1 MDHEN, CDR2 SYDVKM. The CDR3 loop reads CASRGGQGGEKLFF. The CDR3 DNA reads TGTGCCAGCAGGGGGGGACAGGGCGGTGAAAAACTGTTTTTT.

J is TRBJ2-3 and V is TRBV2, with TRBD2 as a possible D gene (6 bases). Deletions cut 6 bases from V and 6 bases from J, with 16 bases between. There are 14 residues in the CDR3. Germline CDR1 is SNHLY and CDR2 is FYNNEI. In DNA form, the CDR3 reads TGTGCCAGCAGGAAGGGGCGGAGCGGGGATACGCAGTATTTT. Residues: CASRKGRSGDTQYF.

The CDR3 coding sequence is TGTGCCAGCAGCCATGGACTAGCTTACAATGAGCAGTTCTTC. Translated, it gives CASSHGLAYNEQFF. V gene TRBV7-9 combines with J gene TRBJ2-1; 8 nucleotides agree with TRBD2. The CDR3 covers 14 residues. Germline values: CDR1 SEHNR, CDR2 FQNEAQ (reference sequence). V shed 5 bases and J 4 bases; nucleotides not matched to a gene: 4.

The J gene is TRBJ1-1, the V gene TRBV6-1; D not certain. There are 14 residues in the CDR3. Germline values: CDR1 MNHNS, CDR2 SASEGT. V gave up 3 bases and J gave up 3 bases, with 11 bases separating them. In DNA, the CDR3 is TGTGCCAGCAGTGAGTTCGGGTTGGACACTGAAGCTTTCTTT. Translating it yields CASSEFGLDTEAFF.

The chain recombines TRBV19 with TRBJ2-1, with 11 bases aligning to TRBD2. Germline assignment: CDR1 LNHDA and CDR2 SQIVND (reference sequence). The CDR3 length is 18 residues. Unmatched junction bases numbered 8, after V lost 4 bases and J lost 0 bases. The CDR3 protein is CASSSKTTSGSSYNEQFF. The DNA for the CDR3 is TGTGCCAGTAGTAGCAAAACAACTAGCGGGAGCTCCTACAATGAGCAGTTCTTC.

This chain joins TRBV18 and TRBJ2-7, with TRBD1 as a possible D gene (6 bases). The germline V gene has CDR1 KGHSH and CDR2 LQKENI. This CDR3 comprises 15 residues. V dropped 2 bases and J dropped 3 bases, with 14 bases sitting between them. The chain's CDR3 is CASSPGAGAVYEQYF. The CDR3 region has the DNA TGTGCCAGCTCACCAGGGGCAGGGGCGGTCTACGAGCAGTACTTC.

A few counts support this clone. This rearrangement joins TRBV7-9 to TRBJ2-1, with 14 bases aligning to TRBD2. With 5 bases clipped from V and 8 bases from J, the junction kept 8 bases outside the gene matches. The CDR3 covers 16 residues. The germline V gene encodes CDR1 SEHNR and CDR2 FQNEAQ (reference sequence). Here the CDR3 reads CASSAAGTSGSDEQFF. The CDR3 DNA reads TGTGCCAGCAGCGCAGCCGGGACTAGCGGGAGCGATGAGCAGTTCTTC. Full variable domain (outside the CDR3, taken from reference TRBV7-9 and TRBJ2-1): DTGVSQNPRHKITKRGQNVTFRCDPISEHNRLYWYRQTLGQGPEFLTYFQNEAQLEKSRLLSDRFSAERPKGSFSTLEIQRTEQGDSAMYLCASSAAGTSGSDEQFFGPGTRLTVL.